One sample yielded the 30 T cell receptor beta chains listed below, sequenced in a study of T cells in localized non-small cell lung cancer. The table came from immunoSEQ multiplex PCR; TCRdb's copy has only in-frame clones and leaves some out. The data show about 78,000 clones, almost 85% seen once. This material consisted of peripheral blood, taken before any cancer treatment. Receptors originate from a man aged 35 to 70 with stage I lung adenocarcinoma.

The chain is built from TRBV2 and TRBJ2-1; maybe TRBD1 (6 bases). V lost 8 bases to trimming and J lost 16 bases, with 21 bases between them. CDR1 SNHLY and CDR2 FYNNEI come from the germline V gene. This CDR3 spans 12 amino acids. The CDR3: CASYFAGTPTFF. CDR3 nucleotides: TGTGCCAGCTACTTTGCCGGGACACCAACTTTCTTC. The whole variable domain, remainder taken from reference TRBV2 and TRBJ2-1, is EPEVTQTPSHQVTQMGQEVILRCVPISNHLYFYWYRQILGQKVEFLVSFYNNEISEKSEIFDDQFSVERPDGSNFTLKIRSTKLEDSAMYFCASYFAGTPTFFGPGTRLTVL.

The V gene is TRBV2, the J gene TRBJ1-2; weak D call: TRBD1 (5 bases). Per germline, CDR1 SNHLY and CDR2 FYNNEI. Trimming cost V 5 bases and J 8 bases, with 18 bases left between them. The CDR3 runs to 14 residues. CDR3 bases: TGTGCCAGCAGTTTAAATCTTGGGGGGGACGGCTACACCTTC. Translation: CASSLNLGGDGYTF.

This rearrangement joins TRBV11-2 to TRBJ2-1, with D tentatively TRBD2 (5 bases). This CDR3 is built from 15 residues. Trimming removed 4 bases at V and 10 bases at J, with 20 bases between. From germline, CDR1 is SGHAT and CDR2 FQNNGV. The CDR3 DNA reads as TGTGCCAGCAGCTCCTTAAGCCTACTAGTGGACGAGCAGTTCTTC. The encoded protein is CASSSLSLLVDEQFF.

V gene TRBV4-2 combines with J gene TRBJ1-1; 7 nucleotides align to TRBD1. The CDR3 has 14 amino acids. The trim removed 3 bases at V and 8 bases at J, leaving 9 bases unmatched. CDR1 and CDR2 (germline): LGHNA, YNFKEQ. The CDR3 region is CASSHPDRLGEAFF. In nucleotides, the CDR3 is TGTGCCAGCAGCCACCCGGACAGGCTTGGGGAAGCTTTCTTT.

V gene TRBV15 combines with J gene TRBJ1-3, with unresolved D. V was trimmed by 0 bases and J by 4 bases, leaving 7 bases between them. The CDR3 is 14 residues long. CDR1 and CDR2 from the germline V gene are LNHNV and YYDKDF (reference sequence). Written as DNA, the CDR3 is TGTGCCACCAGCAGAGATATAAGAGGAAACACCATATATTTT. Its protein is CATSRDIRGNTIYF.

The chain carries TRBV29-1 and TRBJ1-5; TRBD1 agrees at 12 bases. The ends lost 5 bases at V and 0 bases at J; junction bases unmatched: 11. CDR1 is SQVTM and CDR2 is ANQGSEA in the germline V gene. CDR3 length: 18 amino acids. The CDR3 is CSVLTGTGGTYSNQPQHF. In DNA form, the CDR3 reads TGCAGCGTTCTTACCGGGACAGGGGGCACCTATAGCAATCAGCCCCAGCATTTT.

The V and J genes are TRBV15 and TRBJ1-2, with a tentative D call TRBD1 (5 bases). With 5 bases removed from V and 5 bases from J, the gap between germline ends came to 15 bases. Looked up from germline, CDR1 is LNHNV and CDR2 is YYDKDF (reference sequence). CDR3 length: 14 amino acids. CDR3 in amino acids: CATSEEGLNYGYTF. The CDR3 DNA sequence: TGTGCCACCAGCGAGGAGGGACTCAATTATGGCTACACCTTC.

The chain uses TRBV7-2 and TRBJ1-3, with D unresolved. Germline values: CDR1 SGHTA, CDR2 FQGNSA. The V gene lost 2 bases and the J gene lost 6 bases, with 14 bases spanning the gap. CDR3 length equals 15 residues. CDR3 in amino acids: CASSLRRGEPNTIYF. CDR3 DNA sequence: TGTGCCAGCAGCTTAAGGCGGGGAGAGCCAAACACCATATATTTT.

This clone was recorded only once. The chain couples TRBV7-9 to TRBJ2-4; D remains ambiguous. Looked up from germline, CDR1 is SEHNR and CDR2 is FQNEAQ (reference sequence). The CDR3 extends over 16 amino acids. Trimming removed 6 bases at V and 9 bases at J, with 24 bases between. The CDR3 nucleotides are TGTGCCAGCAGTCCCGGGTACAGCCCTAAAGGTGGCATTCAGTACTTC. It codes for CASSPGYSPKGGIQYF.

Notes on this clone: Additional DNA sequences in this sample encode the identical CDR3. This chain uses TRBV6-5 with TRBJ2-3, with D hard to call. The CDR3 has 13 amino acids. The germline V and J ends were trimmed by 2 bases and 1 base, with 4 bases remaining between them. Germline V gives CDR1 MNHEY, CDR2 SVGAGI. The CDR3, as DNA: TGTGCCAGCAGTTACCCGGGCACAGATACGCAGTATTTT. As protein: CASSYPGTDTQYF.

The gene calls are TRBV7-3 and TRBJ2-2; a possible D gene is TRBD2 (5 bases). Germline lookup yields CDR1 SGHTA and CDR2 FQGTGA. Trimming removed 1 base at V and 4 bases at J, with 10 bases between. The CDR3 is 15 residues long. CDR3 sequence reads: CASSLNAGSTGELFF. The DNA for the CDR3 is TGTGCCAGCAGCTTAAATGCGGGCAGCACCGGGGAGCTGTTTTTT.

The J gene is TRBJ2-3, the V gene TRBV4-2; 8 bases fit TRBD1. J was trimmed by 7 bases and V by 0 bases; bases with no gene match: 12. The CDR3 is made up of 17 amino acids. Germline V gives CDR1 LGHNA, CDR2 YNFKEQ. CDR3 loop: CASSQDLEDRVGYTQYF. CDR3 coding DNA: TGTGCCAGCAGCCAAGATCTAGAGGACAGGGTCGGGTATACGCAGTATTTT.

The chain links TRBV5-4 to TRBJ2-7; 7 bases match TRBD1. This CDR3 region has 14 residues. The V gene end was trimmed by 4 bases and the J gene end by 7 bases; junction bases not matched to a gene: 11. Looked up from germline, CDR1 is SGHNT and CDR2 is YYREEE (reference sequence). CDR3 DNA: TGTGCCAGCAGCCACATGGACAGGTCGGGGGAGCAGTACTTC. Its protein is CASSHMDRSGEQYF.

The chain couples TRBV18 to TRBJ2-5, with 7 bases aligning to TRBD1. This CDR3 is 13 amino acids long. The junction had 1 base not matched to a gene; V was cut back by 3 bases and J by 3 bases. Germline values: CDR1 KGHSH, CDR2 LQKENI. In nucleotides, the CDR3 is TGTGCCAGCTCACCCGGGACAGAAGAGACCCAGTACTTC. This sequence encodes CASSPGTEETQYF.

The CDR3, as DNA: TGTGCCAGCAGCACGATGGGCTTTGCCGGCACTGAAGCTTTCTTT. Protein sequence: CASSTMGFAGTEAFF. The J gene is TRBJ1-1, the V gene TRBV11-2; D is undetermined. CDR1 SGHAT and CDR2 FQNNGV come from the germline V gene. Trimming took 5 bases from V and 4 from J, leaving 17 bases between them. The CDR3 has 15 residues.

Points on this clone: Other DNA sequences in the sample encode the same CDR3. The chain uses TRBV27 and TRBJ2-1; 11 bases are shared with TRBD1. The CDR3 is 15 residues long. The V and J ends lost 3 bases and 7 bases, in that order; junction bases with no gene match: 5. Germline V gene data show CDR1 as MNHEY and CDR2 as SMNVEV (reference sequence). This chain's CDR3 is CASSLDRGRRNEQFF. CDR3 bases: TGTGCCAGCAGTTTGGACAGGGGGCGGAGGAATGAGCAGTTCTTC.

The chain is built from TRBV9 and TRBJ1-3; D is unresolved. Per the germline V gene, CDR1 is SGDLS and CDR2 is YYNGEE. V lost 1 base, J lost 4 bases, and 18 bases lay in between. The CDR3 sequence is 17 residues long. CDR3 in amino acids: CASSVRLGPRRGNTIYF. The CDR3 nucleotides are TGTGCCAGCAGCGTAAGGTTAGGACCCCGAAGGGGAAACACCATATATTTT.

This chain uses TRBV12-1 with TRBJ1-1; the D call in the table, TRBD1, was not verified against the DNA. TRBV12-1 is a pseudogene segment. CDR3 length equals 14 residues. The CDR3 sequence: CASSTYRGQAEAFF. Here the CDR3 DNA reads TGTGCCAGCAGCACGTACAGGGGGCAGGCTGAAGCTTTCTTT.

The chain links TRBV4-3 to TRBJ1-5; D perhaps matches TRBD1 (6 bases). V was trimmed by 1 base and J by 5 bases, leaving 12 bases between them. The CDR3 spans 15 residues. CDR1 is LGHNA, CDR2 YSLEER, per germline. The CDR3 region has the DNA TGCGCCAGCAGCCAAGCGGAGACAGGAGATCAGCCCCAGCATTTT. Protein sequence: CASSQAETGDQPQHF.

V usage is TRBV28 and J usage is TRBJ2-7; no definite D call. This CDR3 region has 14 residues. Germline V CDR1 and CDR2: MDHEN, SYDVKM. V was cut by 6 bases and J by 2 bases, with 14 bases left in between. The CDR3 nucleotides read TGTGCCAGCAGCGGGTTTGACCGTACCTACGAGCAGTACTTC. This translates into CASSGFDRTYEQYF.

The chain uses TRBV18 and TRBJ2-5, with D possibly matching TRBD1 (6 bases). Germline loops: CDR1 KGHSH, CDR2 LQKENI. CDR3 size: 16 residues. Trimming removed 3 bases from V and 3 bases from J, with 17 bases in between. CDR3 DNA: TGTGCCAGCTCACCCCGAGGGGGATCCTTTAAAGAGACCCAGTACTTC. This translates into CASSPRGGSFKETQYF.

The gene calls are TRBV10-2 and TRBJ2-1; the match to TRBD2 covers 8 bases. Trimming at V came to 8 bases and at J to 3 bases, leaving 15 bases not matched to a gene. Per the germline V gene, CDR1 is WSHSY and CDR2 is SAAADI. The CDR3 is made up of 17 amino acids. CDR3 bases: TGCGCCAGCTCCTACGGAGACCCGGGACTAGTCTACAATGAGCAGTTCTTC. Encoded protein: CASSYGDPGLVYNEQFF.

The CDR3 nucleotides read TGTGCCAGCGGGGGGTTGACTAGCAATGAGCAGTTCTTC. Its translation is CASGGLTSNEQFF. This chain uses TRBV2 with TRBJ2-1; TRBD2 might be the D (6 bases). Trimming stripped 8 bases from V and 6 bases from J, with 14 bases between. The CDR3 loop spans 13 amino acids. The V gene's germline CDR1 is SNHLY and CDR2 FYNNEI.

The V gene is TRBV10-3, the J gene TRBJ2-3, with TRBD2 matching 7 bases. Germline lookup yields CDR1 ENHRY and CDR2 SYGVKD. The CDR3 totals 16 residues. V trimming: 4 bases; J trimming: 0 bases; junction bases outside the gene matches: 7. CDR3 nucleotide sequence: TGTGCCATCAGTGGGGTAGGCGGGGGAAGCACAGATACGCAGTATTTT. Amino acid sequence: CAISGVGGGSTDTQYF.

DNA for the CDR3: TGCAGTGCTAGGTTTAATTCACCCCTCCACTTT. Its protein product is CSARFNSPLHF. The chain has TRBV20-1 and TRBJ1-6, with D uncertain. V lost 3 bases to trimming and J lost 6 bases, with 3 bases between them. This CDR3 has 11 residues. CDR1 DFQATT and CDR2 SNEGSKA come from the germline V gene (reference sequence).

The chain is built from TRBV5-4 and TRBJ2-1, with D possibly TRBD1 on 6 matching bases. Germline lookup yields CDR1 SGHNT and CDR2 YYREEE (reference sequence). The length of the CDR3 is 15 residues. Trimming stripped 0 bases from V and 5 bases from J, with 12 bases between. This chain's CDR3 is CASSLDGQNNNEQFF. The CDR3 coding sequence is TGTGCCAGCAGCTTGGATGGACAGAATAACAATGAGCAGTTCTTC.

The rearrangement joins TRBV5-6 to TRBJ1-2, with D possibly being TRBD1 (6 bases). There are 15 residues in the CDR3. Trimming took off 4 bases at V and 6 bases at J, with 19 bases between the two ends. Looked up from germline, CDR1 is SGHDT and CDR2 is YYEEEE. The chain's CDR3 is CASSLPGQSSDGYTF. In nucleotides, the CDR3 is TGTGCCAGCAGCCTTCCCGGACAGAGTTCTGATGGCTACACCTTC.

Here the CDR3 reads CASSEDPRGGTQYF. The CDR3 DNA sequence: TGTGCCAGCAGCGAGGACCCGAGGGGGGGGACCCAGTACTTC. V gene TRBV9 combines with J gene TRBJ2-5; D is possibly TRBD2 (7 bases). The V gene lost 3 bases and the J gene lost 7 bases, with 16 bases spanning the gap. This CDR3 contains 14 residues. Germline V gives CDR1 SGDLS, CDR2 YYNGEE. Full variable domain (outside the CDR3, taken from reference TRBV9 and TRBJ2-5): DSGVTQTPKHLITATGQRVTLRCSPRSGDLSVYWYQQSLDQGLQFLIQYYNGEERAKGNILERFSAQQFPDLHSELNLSSLELGDSALYFCASSEDPRGGTQYFGPGTRLLVL.

This clone has only a few counts. The gene calls are TRBV11-2 and TRBJ1-2; TRBD1 might be the D (6 bases). Looked up from germline, CDR1 is SGHAT and CDR2 is FQNNGV. V was pared by 5 bases and J by 4 bases, with 20 bases between. The CDR3 contains 16 residues. This CDR3 reads CASSPLLLTGIYGYTF. CDR3 sequence (DNA): TGTGCCAGCAGCCCTCTGCTTTTGACAGGCATCTATGGCTACACCTTC.

The chain carries TRBV30 and TRBJ2-7; D call uncertain. In germline, CDR1 is GTSNPN, CDR2 SVGIG (reference sequence). V dropped 3 bases and J dropped 3 bases, with 9 bases sitting between them. This CDR3 has 12 amino acids. The DNA for the CDR3 is TGTGCCTGGAGGGCGCCAGGCTACGAGCAGTACTTC. Its translation: CAWRAPGYEQYF. Looking up the rest from reference TRBV30 and TRBJ2-7 gives the full variable domain: SQTIHQWPATLVQPVGSPLSLECTVEGTSNPNLYWYRQAAGRGLQLLFYSVGIGQISSEVPQNLSASRPQDRQFILSSKKLLLSDSGFYLCAWRAPGYEQYFGPGTRLTVT.